A single sample is the source of the 28 T cell receptor beta chains below, sequenced in a study of a mutant IDH1 vaccine in newly diagnosed glioma. Time point given: week 23, last vaccination. Doses consisted of 300 ug of mutant IDH1 20-mer peptide each, paired with topical imiquimod. Their target antigens are unknown. Sequencing used immunoSEQ multiplex PCR; TCRdb keeps in-frame clones, though not all of them. The data show over 55,000 clones, 81% seen once. The source material was PBMCs, sampled from a glioma patient whose treatment included an IDH1 peptide vaccine. The receptors stem from a woman in her 40s with glioma. Some clones in this sample may be carry-over from other donors' samples.

The V gene is TRBV5-4, the J gene TRBJ1-1, with D possibly TRBD1 on 6 matching bases. The germline gives CDR1 SGHNT, CDR2 YYREEE (reference sequence). The CDR3 totals 13 residues. The CDR3 spells CARGRGGSTEAFF. DNA of the CDR3: TGTGCACGCGGCAGGGGTGGGAGCACTGAAGCTTTCTTT.

The chain employs TRBV4-3 and TRBJ1-5; 8 bases fit TRBD1. The V and J ends lost 5 bases and 7 bases, in that order; junction bases with no gene match: 4. The length of the CDR3 is 13 residues. Germline CDR1 is LGHNA and CDR2 is YSLEER. The CDR3 bases are TGCGCCAGCAGCTTGGACAGGGAACAGCCCCAGCATTTT. It translates to CASSLDREQPQHF.

Only a few counts were recorded for this clone. The genes are TRBV11-2 and TRBJ1-1; D call uncertain. Trimming took 3 bases from V and 4 from J, leaving 9 bases between them. The CDR3 has 13 amino acids. Germline V gene lookup returns CDR1 SGHAT and CDR2 FQNNGV. The CDR3 bases are TGTGCCAGCAGCTTCCAACCGTTCACTGAAGCTTTCTTT. This codes for CASSFQPFTEAFF.

V is TRBV20-1 and J is TRBJ1-2, with no clear D. Germline CDR1 DFQATT, CDR2 SNEGSKA (reference sequence). Trimming shortened V by 5 bases and J by 4 bases, and 2 bases separated the two germline ends. The CDR3 totals 9 residues. The CDR3 DNA reads TGCAGTGCTTTCTATGGCTACACCTTC. Its translation: CSAFYGYTF.

The rearrangement joins TRBV18 to TRBJ2-2; D is uncertain. This CDR3 is 13 amino acids long. Germline loops: CDR1 KGHSH, CDR2 LQKENI. The V end lost 3 bases, the J end lost 6 bases, and 8 bases lay between the germline ends. Here the CDR3 DNA reads TGTGCCAGCTCACCTACCGCAGCCGGGGAGCTGTTTTTT. This encodes CASSPTAAGELFF.

This clone was seen a single time. This sequence joins TRBV11-2 and TRBJ1-1, with a weak D call TRBD1 (6 bases). The CDR3 extends over 15 amino acids. V was cut by 6 bases and J by 0 bases, with 14 bases left in between. Germline CDR1 reads SGHAT; CDR2 reads FQNNGV. Written as DNA, the CDR3 is TGTGCCAGCAGACATCGACAGGCCTTGAACACTGAAGCTTTCTTT. This codes for CASRHRQALNTEAFF.

This rearrangement joins TRBV15 to TRBJ2-5; the match to TRBD1 covers 7 bases. CDR3 length equals 14 residues. V shed 0 bases, J shed 2 bases, and the junction held 0 bases outside the gene matches. CDR1 and CDR2 (germline): LNHNV, YYDKDF (reference sequence). The CDR3 nucleotides are TGTGCCACCAGCAGAGAGGGACAGCAAGAGACCCAGTACTTC. Its protein is CATSREGQQETQYF.

The chain has TRBV29-1 and TRBJ1-2; D is unclear. Germline values: CDR1 SQVTM, CDR2 ANQGSEA. V lost 3 bases and J lost 4, with 6 bases in between. The CDR3 has 11 residues. CDR3 residues: CSVDARYGYTF. CDR3 DNA sequence: TGCAGCGTTGACGCCCGCTATGGCTACACCTTC.

The CDR3 region is CASSSWGPGANVLTF. For the CDR3, the DNA is TGTGCCAGCAGTTCCTGGGGACCTGGGGCCAACGTCCTGACTTTC. The chain has TRBV27 and TRBJ2-6, with D possibly being TRBD1 or TRBD2 (5 bases each). The CDR3 spans 15 residues. Germline CDR1 is MNHEY and CDR2 is SMNVEV (reference sequence). The V and J ends lost 4 bases and 2 bases respectively, with 9 bases between them.

This clone has only a few counts. CDR3 sequence reads: CACQSRSSEAFF. CDR3 nucleotide sequence: TGTGCCTGCCAATCCAGGTCATCTGAAGCTTTCTTT. V usage is TRBV30 and J usage is TRBJ1-1; D remains unclear. The CDR3 length is 12 residues. CDR1 is GTSNPN, CDR2 SVGIG, per germline (reference sequence). V dropped 6 bases and J dropped 6 bases, with 14 bases sitting between them.

The rearrangement uses TRBV2 and TRBJ1-2, with D unresolved. V gave up 7 bases and J gave up 6 bases, with 0 bases separating them. Germline CDR1 and CDR2: SNHLY and FYNNEI. CDR3 length: 8 amino acids. CDR3 sequence (DNA): TGTGCCAGCAATGGCTACACCTTC. Amino acid sequence: CASNGYTF. Combining the CDR3 with reference TRBV2 and TRBJ1-2 gives the whole variable domain EPEVTQTPSHQVTQMGQEVILRCVPISNHLYFYWYRQILGQKVEFLVSFYNNEISEKSEIFDDQFSVERPDGSNFTLKIRSTKLEDSAMYFCASNGYTFGSGTRLTVV.

This chain connects TRBV6-1 to TRBJ1-2; no clear D. The CDR3 consists of 13 residues. CDR1 is MNHNS and CDR2 is SASEGT in the germline V gene. Trimming cost V 6 bases and J 6 bases, with 14 bases left between them. CDR3 coding DNA: TGTGCCAGCAGCGCACAAGGGAAAGATGGCTACACCTTC. This codes for CASSAQGKDGYTF.

The chain employs TRBV30 and TRBJ1-2; D gene ambiguous. The CDR3 consists of 15 residues. Trimming left V 4 bases short and J 6 bases short, with 21 bases between. Germline V gene data show CDR1 as GTSNPN and CDR2 as SVGIG (reference sequence). In DNA form, the CDR3 reads TGTGCCTGGACTCCCGACTGGACCTCGTATAATGGCTACACCTTC. Translation gives CAWTPDWTSYNGYTF. Full variable domain (missing parts from reference TRBV30 and TRBJ1-2): SQTIHQWPATLVQPVGSPLSLECTVEGTSNPNLYWYRQAAGRGLQLLFYSVGIGQISSEVPQNLSASRPQDRQFILSSKKLLLSDSGFYLCAWTPDWTSYNGYTFGSGTRLTVV.

V is TRBV6-5 and J is TRBJ1-2; 10 positions match TRBD1. Germline V gene lookup returns CDR1 MNHEY and CDR2 SVGAGI. Trimming at V came to 5 bases and at J to 14 bases, leaving 14 bases not matched to a gene. CDR3 length: 14 residues. The DNA for the CDR3 is TGTGCCAGCAGTACCCCCCGGGACAGGGGAACGGAGACCTTC. This encodes CASSTPRDRGTETF.

This chain connects TRBV6-5 to TRBJ2-6, with D perhaps TRBD1 (6 bases). The length of the CDR3 is 12 residues. V lost 4 bases to trimming and J lost 13 bases, with 11 bases between them. Germline V gene lookup returns CDR1 MNHEY and CDR2 SVGAGI. The CDR3: CASSSQRGVLTF. CDR3 nucleotides: TGTGCCAGCAGTTCTCAAAGGGGGGTCCTGACTTTC.

This clone was recorded once. V and J are TRBV7-6 and TRBJ2-3, with no clear D. The CDR3 covers 13 residues. The germline V gene encodes CDR1 SGHVS and CDR2 FNYEAQ. Trimming removed 3 bases at V and 6 bases at J, with 10 bases between. The CDR3, as DNA: TGTGCCAGCAGCTTGGCCCAAAGGGATACGCAGTATTTT. Protein product: CASSLAQRDTQYF.

The chain carries TRBV14 and TRBJ1-3; D uncertain. From germline, CDR1 is SGHDN and CDR2 FVKESK. The V and J ends lost 4 bases and 6 bases respectively, with 16 bases between them. CDR3 size: 15 residues. In DNA form, the CDR3 reads TGTGCCAGCAGCCCTTGGCGGTGGAGGGAAAACACCATATATTTT. As protein: CASSPWRWRENTIYF.

The CDR3: CASTPGGFNEQFF. In DNA, the CDR3 is TGTGCCAGCACCCCAGGAGGGTTCAATGAGCAGTTCTTC. V usage is TRBV6-6 and J usage is TRBJ2-1, with a weak D call TRBD2 (6 bases). This CDR3 is built from 13 residues. Trimming shortened V by 7 bases and J by 6 bases, and 13 bases separated the two germline ends. Germline V gene data show CDR1 as MNHNY and CDR2 as SVGAGI (reference sequence).

The chain carries TRBV10-3 and TRBJ1-1; D is uncertain. The CDR3 covers 13 residues. Germline CDR1 and CDR2: ENHRY and SYGVKD. V gave up 4 bases and J gave up 1 base, with 7 bases separating them. The CDR3 bases are TGTGCCATCAGTGTCTTGGAGAACACTGAAGCTTTCTTT. It encodes CAISVLENTEAFF.

The chain links TRBV7-6 to TRBJ1-1, with TRBD1 matching 9 bases. Unmatched junction bases numbered 6, after V lost 3 bases and J lost 4 bases. Per germline, CDR1 SGHVS and CDR2 FNYEAQ. This CDR3 has 15 residues. CDR3 sequence reads: CASSFTGGVGTEAFF. CDR3 nucleotide sequence: TGTGCCAGCAGCTTTACAGGGGGCGTTGGCACTGAAGCTTTCTTT.

The genes are TRBV2 and TRBJ1-1; 7 bases fit TRBD1. This CDR3 comprises 14 residues. Germline V gene lookup returns CDR1 SNHLY and CDR2 FYNNEI. The junction had 6 bases not matched to a gene; V was cut back by 5 bases and J by 3 bases. The CDR3 protein is CASSRTGKYTEAFF. Written as DNA, the CDR3 is TGTGCCAGCAGTCGGACAGGCAAGTACACTGAAGCTTTCTTT.

This chain connects TRBV2 to TRBJ1-1; possible D gene TRBD1, 5 bases. Trimming left V 0 bases short and J 10 bases short, with 12 bases between. The CDR3 sequence is 13 residues long. Germline V gene sequence: CDR1 SNHLY, CDR2 FYNNEI. CDR3 sequence reads: CASSEATYQGAFF. CDR3 bases: TGTGCCAGCAGTGAAGCCACATACCAGGGAGCTTTCTTT. Based on the CDR3 plus reference TRBV2 and TRBJ1-1, the full variable domain is EPEVTQTPSHQVTQMGQEVILRCVPISNHLYFYWYRQILGQKVEFLVSFYNNEISEKSEIFDDQFSVERPDGSNFTLKIRSTKLEDSAMYFCASSEATYQGAFFGQGTRLTVV.

This rearrangement joins TRBV7-9 to TRBJ1-1; D remains ambiguous. Germline V CDR1 and CDR2: SEHNR, FQNEAQ (reference sequence). This CDR3 is 14 amino acids long. V was shortened by 2 bases and J by 1 base, with 8 bases between the two germline ends. CDR3 bases: TGTGCCAGCAGCTTACTGGCAGGGAACACTGAAGCTTTCTTT. As protein: CASSLLAGNTEAFF.

The chain has TRBV12-5 and TRBJ2-3, with 7 nucleotides matching TRBD1. Trimming at V came to 0 bases and at J to 4 bases, leaving 10 bases not matched to a gene. Germline-derived CDR1 and CDR2 are LGHNT and FRNRAP. The CDR3 totals 17 residues. DNA for the CDR3: TGTGCTAGTGGTTTGGTAGTAGGGGGCGATCGGCCAGATACGCAGTATTTT. This codes for CASGLVVGGDRPDTQYF.

The chain couples TRBV9 to TRBJ2-2, with D unresolved. The V end was cut by 0 bases, the J end by 1 base, with 7 bases between. This CDR3 has 15 residues. Per the germline V gene, CDR1 is SGDLS and CDR2 is YYNGEE. The CDR3, as DNA: TGTGCCAGCAGCGTAGTGGGCGGGAACACCGGGGAGCTGTTTTTT. It yields the protein CASSVVGGNTGELFF.

This chain links TRBV20-1 with TRBJ1-2; D possibly corresponds to TRBD1 (6 bases). Trimming left V 2 bases short and J 7 bases short, with 8 bases between. There are 11 residues in the CDR3. Germline V gene data show CDR1 as DFQATT and CDR2 as SNEGSKA (reference sequence). DNA for the CDR3: TGCAGTGCTAGAACAGGGAGTGGCTACACCTTC. This sequence encodes CSARTGSGYTF.

The chain combines TRBV6-5 with TRBJ2-3, with D perhaps TRBD1 (5 bases). The germline gives CDR1 MNHEY, CDR2 SVGAGI. V was cut by 3 bases and J by 5 bases, with 9 bases left in between. CDR3 length: 13 residues. The CDR3 DNA reads TGTGCCAGCAGTTATGCAGGGTTAGATACGCAGTATTTT. Translating it yields CASSYAGLDTQYF.

The V gene is TRBV5-1, the J gene TRBJ2-1; a weak D match, TRBD1 (6 bases). Trimming took 3 bases from V and 3 from J, leaving 13 bases between them. The germline CDR1 and CDR2 sequences are SGHRS and YFSETQ. The CDR3 runs to 15 residues. The CDR3 region is CASSSAKGVYNEQFF. The DNA for the CDR3 is TGCGCCAGCAGCTCTGCAAAGGGGGTCTACAATGAGCAGTTCTTC.